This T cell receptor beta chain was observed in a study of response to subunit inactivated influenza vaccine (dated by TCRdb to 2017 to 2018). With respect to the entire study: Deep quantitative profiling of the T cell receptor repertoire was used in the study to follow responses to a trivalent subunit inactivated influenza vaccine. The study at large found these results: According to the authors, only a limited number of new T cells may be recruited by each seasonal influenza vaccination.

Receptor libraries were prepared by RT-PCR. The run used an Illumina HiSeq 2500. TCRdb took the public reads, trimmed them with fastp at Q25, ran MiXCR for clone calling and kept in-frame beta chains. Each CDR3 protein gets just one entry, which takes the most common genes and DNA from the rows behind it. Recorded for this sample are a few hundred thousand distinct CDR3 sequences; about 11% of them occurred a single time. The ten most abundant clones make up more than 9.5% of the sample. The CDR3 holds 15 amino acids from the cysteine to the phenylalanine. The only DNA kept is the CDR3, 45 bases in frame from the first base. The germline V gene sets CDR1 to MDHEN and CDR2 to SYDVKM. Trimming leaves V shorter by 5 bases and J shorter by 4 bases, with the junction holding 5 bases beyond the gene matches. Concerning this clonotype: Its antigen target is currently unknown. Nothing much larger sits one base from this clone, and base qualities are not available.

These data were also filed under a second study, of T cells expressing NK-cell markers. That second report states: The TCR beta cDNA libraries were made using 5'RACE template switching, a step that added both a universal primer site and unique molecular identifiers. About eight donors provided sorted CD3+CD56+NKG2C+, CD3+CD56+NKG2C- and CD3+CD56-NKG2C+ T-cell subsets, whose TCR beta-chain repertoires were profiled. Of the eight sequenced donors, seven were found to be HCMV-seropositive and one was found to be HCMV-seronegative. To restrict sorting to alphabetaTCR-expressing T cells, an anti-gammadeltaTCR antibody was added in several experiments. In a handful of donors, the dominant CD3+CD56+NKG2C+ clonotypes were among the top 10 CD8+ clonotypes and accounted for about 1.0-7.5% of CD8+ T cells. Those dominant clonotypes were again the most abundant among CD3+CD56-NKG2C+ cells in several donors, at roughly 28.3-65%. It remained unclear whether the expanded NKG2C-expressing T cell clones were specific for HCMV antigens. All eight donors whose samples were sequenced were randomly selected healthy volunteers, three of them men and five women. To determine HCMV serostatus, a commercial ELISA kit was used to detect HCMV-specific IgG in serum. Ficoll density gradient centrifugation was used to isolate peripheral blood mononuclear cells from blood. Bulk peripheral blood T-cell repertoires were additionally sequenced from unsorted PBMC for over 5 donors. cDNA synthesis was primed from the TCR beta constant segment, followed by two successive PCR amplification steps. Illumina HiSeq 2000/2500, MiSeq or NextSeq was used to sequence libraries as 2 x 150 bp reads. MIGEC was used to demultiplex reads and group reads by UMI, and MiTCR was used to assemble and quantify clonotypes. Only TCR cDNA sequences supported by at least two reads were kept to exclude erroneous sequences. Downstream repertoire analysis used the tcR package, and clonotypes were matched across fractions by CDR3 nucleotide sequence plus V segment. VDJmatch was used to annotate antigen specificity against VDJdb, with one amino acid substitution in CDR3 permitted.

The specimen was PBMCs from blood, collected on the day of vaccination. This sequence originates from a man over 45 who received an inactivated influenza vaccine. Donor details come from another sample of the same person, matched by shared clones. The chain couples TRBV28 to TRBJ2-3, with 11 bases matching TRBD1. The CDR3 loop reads CASSAGQGAADTQYF. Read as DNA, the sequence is TGTGCCAGCAGTGCCGGACAGGGGGCGGCAGATACGCAGTATTTT.